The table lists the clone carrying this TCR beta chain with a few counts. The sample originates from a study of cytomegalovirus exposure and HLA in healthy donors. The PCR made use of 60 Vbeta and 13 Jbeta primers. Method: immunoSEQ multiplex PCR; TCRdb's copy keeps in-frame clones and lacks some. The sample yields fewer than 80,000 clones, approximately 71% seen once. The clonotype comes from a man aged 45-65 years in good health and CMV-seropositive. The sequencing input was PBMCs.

This CDR3 reads CASREQGYSYEQYF. As DNA, the CDR3 is TGTGCCAGCAGAGAACAGGGATACTCCTACGAGCAGTACTTC. The V call is TRBV7-9, the J call TRBJ2-7, with TRBD1 as a possible D gene (6 bases). Trimming left V 6 bases short and J 0 bases short, with 12 bases between. The CDR3 has 14 residues. The V gene's germline CDR1 is SEHNR and CDR2 FQNEAQ (reference sequence).